This is a list of T cell receptor beta chains from one sample in a study of response to subunit inactivated influenza vaccine. TCRdb ran MiXCR on the RT-PCR reads and lists one entry per CDR3 protein. This table holds roughly 710,000 distinct CDR3 sequences, around 15% found once. Sequencing used PBMCs from blood, obtained 14 to 15 days before vaccination. Receptors originate from a man aged 45-65 years who received an inactivated influenza vaccine. CDR3s include the opening cysteine and the closing phenylalanine or tryptophan. The order of the fields is V gene, J gene, CDR3 protein.

>TRBV4-3|TRBJ2-1
CASSQEGHTYNEQFF
>TRBV11-2|TRBJ2-2
CASSFSGGAPGELFF
>TRBV20-1|TRBJ2-7
CSAGNGEAGASYEQYF
>TRBV20-1|TRBJ2-1
CSAGKLGTSGGYEQFF
>TRBV7-9|TRBJ1-4
CASSSRTNEKLFF
>TRBV12-3/TRBV12-4|TRBJ1-1
CASTLHGVNTEAFF
>TRBV2|TRBJ1-2
CASGRDRDGYGYTF
>TRBV7-9|TRBJ2-2
CASSLSWASSTGELFF
>TRBV28|TRBJ2-5
CASYSTGKGETQYF
>TRBV5-1|TRBJ2-7
CASSLARAGSSYEQYF
>TRBV5-1|TRBJ2-3
CASTLTGDTQYF
>TRBV7-8|TRBJ2-7
CASSHYRGPNYEQYF
>TRBV29-1|TRBJ1-5
CSRLGQPNQPQHF
>TRBV18|TRBJ2-1
CASSPAVASNYNEQFF
>TRBV27|TRBJ2-7
CASSSLGGAYEQYF
>TRBV6-6|TRBJ1-1
CASSFRDDTEAFF
>TRBV7-2|TRBJ2-1
CASSRDFNNEQFF
>TRBV7-9|TRBJ2-5
CASSSVAAKETQYF
>TRBV11-2|TRBJ1-1
CASSSYRGSVNTEAFF
>TRBV2|TRBJ2-3
CASNPQTDTQYF
>TRBV24-1|TRBJ2-3
CATSDSGFSTDTQYF
>TRBV27|TRBJ2-5
CASRGETQYF
>TRBV2|TRBJ1-3
CASAVGSTGNTIYF
>TRBV6-2/TRBV6-3|TRBJ2-4
CASSYPSRELNGIQYF
>TRBV14|TRBJ2-7
CASSQGQGYSYEQYF
>TRBV21-1|TRBJ2-3
CASNSIEGASDTQYF
>TRBV28|TRBJ2-3
CASSSGRENTDTQYF
>TRBV6-2/TRBV6-3|TRBJ2-5
CASSLMAETQYF
>TRBV20-1|TRBJ2-2
CSARTRGPTGELFF
>TRBV7-9|TRBJ2-5
CASSLSLSGQETQYF
>TRBV28|TRBJ2-7
CASSRPPGNWGEQYF
>TRBV5-1|TRBJ2-2
CASTVSNTGELFF
>TRBV20-1|TRBJ2-7
CSASEGPYEQYF
>TRBV7-2|TRBJ2-2
CASKLNRASNTGELFF
>TRBV20-1|TRBJ2-5
CSATGTGDQETQYF
>TRBV14|TRBJ2-3
CASSPKEGRTDTQYF
>TRBV6-6|TRBJ2-1
CASSYADRGEQFF
>TRBV20-1|TRBJ2-7
CSANPGTSGSYEQYF
>TRBV21-1|TRBJ2-5
CASSMTVLQGSLRETQYF
>TRBV28|TRBJ2-3
CASRDLAGSTDTQYF
>TRBV5-6|TRBJ1-5
CASSFGQNQPQHF
>TRBV3-1|TRBJ2-1
CASSQKRQGGYNEQFF
>TRBV6-5|TRBJ1-3
CASSYSIIGGFSGNTIYF
>TRBV20-1|TRBJ1-5
CSALRGGGNQPQHF
>TRBV20-1|TRBJ2-2
CSPRTMNTGELFF
>TRBV5-1|TRBJ2-5
CASSLISGSRQETQYF
>TRBV5-4|TRBJ1-6
CASSFRESVSPLHF
>TRBV5-1|TRBJ2-3
CASSLGLAETTDTQYF
>TRBV5-1|TRBJ2-7
CASSSGTGPNYEQYF
>TRBV20-1|TRBJ1-5
CSARGVSNQPQHF
>TRBV2|TRBJ1-1
CAGQGMNTEAFF
>TRBV10-1|TRBJ2-1
CASRIPDRGPYNEQFF
>TRBV20-1|TRBJ2-3
CSASPSGRAADTQYF
>TRBV7-7|TRBJ2-3
CASSSSATDTQYF
>TRBV20-1|TRBJ1-5
CSASREVSQPQHF